The next 6 T cell receptor beta chains were all read from a single sample in a study of glioma-infiltrating T cells after dendritic cell vaccination. Only in-frame clones appear in the TCRdb table, and some are missing; sequencing was by immunoSEQ multiplex PCR. Among about 73,000 clones listed, roughly four fifths were seen once. The material was blood, obtained before dendritic cell vaccination. The receptors come from a human donor with glioblastoma.

The rearrangement uses TRBV6-1 and TRBJ2-3, with D maybe TRBD2 (5 bases). V shed 11 bases and J shed 1 base, with 10 bases lying between them. This CDR3 contains 12 residues. From germline, CDR1 is MNHNS and CDR2 SASEGT. DNA for the CDR3: TGTGCCTTGGATAGCGGCACAGATACGCAGTATTTT. It is translated as CALDSGTDTQYF.

The rearrangement uses TRBV6-5 and TRBJ1-6; D may be TRBD1 (5 bases). Per germline, CDR1 MNHEY and CDR2 SVGAGI. Trimming took off 2 bases at V and 7 bases at J, with 9 bases between the two ends. CDR3 size: 14 residues. CDR3 DNA sequence: TGTGCCAGCAGTTACGACAGCCAGAATTCACCCCTCCACTTT. As protein: CASSYDSQNSPLHF.

V and J are TRBV9 and TRBJ2-3; 14 bases align to TRBD2. Germline V gene data show CDR1 as SGDLS and CDR2 as YYNGEE. The junction had 1 base not matched to a gene; V was cut back by 0 bases and J by 4 bases. The CDR3 is 16 residues long. The CDR3 region is CASSVGTSGRSDTQYF. The CDR3 DNA follows: TGTGCCAGCAGCGTAGGGACTAGCGGGAGGTCAGATACGCAGTATTTT.

This chain uses TRBV4-2 with TRBJ2-3, with 9 bases aligning to TRBD2. This CDR3 contains 17 residues. From germline, CDR1 is LGHNA and CDR2 YNFKEQ. Trimming cost V 1 base and J 3 bases; bases outside gene matches: 8. In nucleotides, the CDR3 is TGTGCCAGCAGCCAAGTCCTAGCGGGGATGCGGACAGATACGCAGTATTTT. It codes for CASSQVLAGMRTDTQYF.

This clone was picked up a small number of times. This CDR3 reads CASSMTSGTNTQYF. DNA for the CDR3: TGTGCCAGTAGCATGACTAGCGGGACAAATACGCAGTATTTT. V usage is TRBV19 and J usage is TRBJ2-3, with 11 bases identical to TRBD2. CDR1 LNHDA and CDR2 SQIVND come from the germline V gene (reference sequence). J lost 7 bases, V lost 6 bases, and 6 bases had no gene match. The CDR3 is 14 residues long.

The chain recombines TRBV27 with TRBJ1-2, with D possibly TRBD1 on 5 matching bases. V lost 5 bases and J 2 bases, leaving 12 bases between the germline ends. The CDR3 sequence is 14 residues long. CDR1 is MNHEY, CDR2 SMNVEV, per germline (reference sequence). The CDR3 is CASSPRTGNYGYTF. In DNA form, the CDR3 reads TGTGCCAGCAGTCCCCGTACAGGAAACTATGGCTACACCTTC.